This TCR beta chain was profiled in a study of cytomegalovirus exposure and HLA in healthy donors. Notes on the study in general: HLA-A and HLA-B allele assignments for most subjects were reportedly predicted accurately using TCR beta sequences.

Unrecorded immune exposures were likely, despite nominal health at sampling. Germline lookup yields CDR1 MGHRA and CDR2 YSYEKL. The CDR3 consists of 15 residues. Losses at the gene ends were 2 bases for V and 2 bases for J; bases not matched to a gene: 4. In its sample, this clone was seen once. Its matching antigen is unknown. Amplification used 60 Vbeta primers and 13 Jbeta primers. In the study's own analysis: The count from a later analysis was some 80 million unique TCR beta chains, about 9.9 million of them shared. This table comes from immunoSEQ multiplex PCR, and its TCRdb copy is limited to in-frame clones, with some not included. V, J and clone size are taken as reported in that table, and D and trimming were inferred from the DNA itself. Of roughly 200,000 clones listed, over 80% were seen once; the top ten hold 1.3%.

The rearrangement links TRBV4-1 to TRBJ2-7; 9 bases are shared with TRBD1. The source material was PBMCs. The sequence derives from a man aged 25 to 40 in good health and CMV-seronegative. The DNA of the CDR3 is TGCGCCAGCAGCCAAATGACAGGGGGGACCTACGAGCAGTACTTC. Encoded protein: CASSQMTGGTYEQYF.